One and the same sample provided the 25 T cell receptor beta chains below, sequenced in a study of cytomegalovirus exposure and HLA in healthy donors. Both 60 Vbeta primers and 13 Jbeta primers went into the PCR. Only in-frame clones appear in the TCRdb table, and some are missing; sequencing was by immunoSEQ multiplex PCR. The sample consists of about 150,000 clones, 74% of them appearing once. Sequences were obtained from PBMCs. The receptors originated from a man in his thirties or forties in good health and CMV-seronegative.

This clone came up once. The chain has TRBV5-1 and TRBJ2-7, with D unclear. This CDR3 has 12 amino acids. The V gene lost 1 base and the J gene lost 0 bases, with 2 bases spanning the gap. Germline V gene sequence: CDR1 SGHRS, CDR2 YFSETQ. CDR3 coding DNA: TGCGCCAGCAGCTTGCACTCCTACGAGCAGTACTTC. This sequence encodes CASSLHSYEQYF.

This clone came up once. The chain recombines TRBV28 with TRBJ2-6; perhaps TRBD1 as D (5 bases). Germline assignment: CDR1 MDHEN and CDR2 SYDVKM. V gave up 4 bases and J gave up 2 bases, with 9 bases separating them. The CDR3 covers 15 residues. The CDR3 loop reads CASSSRDTGANVLTF. In nucleotides, the CDR3 is TGTGCCAGCAGTTCCAGGGATACTGGGGCCAACGTCCTGACTTTC.

V usage is TRBV10-3 and J usage is TRBJ1-5, with 9 positions matching TRBD1. CDR1 is ENHRY and CDR2 is SYGVKD in the germline V gene. With 10 bases clipped from V and 2 bases from J, the junction kept 6 bases outside the gene matches. The CDR3 has 14 residues. In nucleotides, the CDR3 is TGTGCCACGGGACAGGGAGAAGGCAATCAGCCCCAGCATTTT. This sequence encodes CATGQGEGNQPQHF.

The V and J genes are TRBV28 and TRBJ1-2; 7 bases fit TRBD1. Per germline, CDR1 MDHEN and CDR2 SYDVKM. The CDR3 contains 11 residues. The V and J ends lost 10 bases and 8 bases, in that order; junction bases with no gene match: 7. CDR3 sequence: CANGQDGGYTF. Written as DNA, the CDR3 is TGTGCCAACGGACAGGATGGAGGCTACACCTTC.

Of note for this clone: Its ends do not fully match the called genes, so a read error is possible. The J gene is TRBJ1-2, the V gene TRBV5-1; 7 bases are shared with TRBD1. CDR3 length equals 14 residues. Germline V CDR1 and CDR2: SGHRS, YFSETQ. The CDR3 DNA sequence: TGCGCCAGCAGCCCACGACAGGGAAACTATGGCTACCCCTTC. It encodes CASSPRQGNYGYPF.

The chain uses TRBV7-2 and TRBJ2-1; D gene unclear. V gave up 5 bases and J gave up 4 bases, with 12 bases separating them. CDR1 and CDR2 from the germline V gene are SGHTA and FQGNSA. The CDR3 length is 14 residues. The CDR3, as DNA: TGTGCCAGCAGCACAAGAACCCTTTACAATGAGCAGTTCTTC. Protein: CASSTRTLYNEQFF. The whole variable domain, filled in from reference TRBV7-2 and TRBJ2-1, reads GAGVSQSPSNKVTEKGKDVELRCDPISGHTALYWYRQSLGQGLEFLIYFQGNSAPDKSGLPSDRFSAERTGGSVSTLTIQRTQQEDSAVYLCASSTRTLYNEQFFGPGTRLTVL.

This clone was found once. This chain links TRBV5-6 with TRBJ2-5, with D possibly TRBD2 on 6 matching bases. Trimming pared 3 bases from V and 4 bases from J, leaving 13 bases between. The germline CDR1 and CDR2 sequences are SGHDT and YYEEEE. This CDR3 has 14 residues. The CDR3: CASSSGTLVETQYF. CDR3 nucleotide sequence: TGTGCCAGCAGCTCCGGGACTCTGGTAGAGACCCAGTACTTC.

The rearrangement joins TRBV19 to TRBJ2-7; tentative D call: TRBD1 (6 bases). The CDR3 runs 14 residues. In germline, CDR1 is LNHDA, CDR2 SQIVND (reference sequence). Deletions cut 10 bases from V and 2 bases from J, with 18 bases between. The DNA for the CDR3 is TGTGCCAAATCTTCCGGGACACTGACCTACGAGCAGTACTTC. Encoded protein: CAKSSGTLTYEQYF.

This chain uses TRBV9 with TRBJ2-1; no definite D call. Between the trimmed V and J ends, which lost 4 bases and 3 bases, there was a span of 11 bases. The germline CDR1 and CDR2 sequences are SGDLS and YYNGEE. This CDR3 is built from 14 residues. CDR3: CASSPDIFYNEQFF. DNA for the CDR3: TGTGCCAGCAGCCCCGACATCTTCTACAATGAGCAGTTCTTC.

The chain joins TRBV23-1 to TRBJ1-1, with 7 bases fitting TRBD1. TRBV23-1 is an ORF, and what it does is uncertain. The ends lost 3 bases at V and 4 bases at J; junction bases unmatched: 8. The CDR3 is made up of 15 amino acids. Here the CDR3 DNA reads TGCGCCAGCAGTCAGGAGGGGGCTATAGCCACTGAAGCTTTCTTT. This translates into CASSQEGAIATEAFF.

This clone was observed once. Likely a read error: the CDR3 ends without its conserved phenylalanine or tryptophan. This rearrangement joins TRBV6-5 to TRBJ1-4; 12 nucleotides line up with TRBD1. The length of the CDR3 is 15 residues. Looked up from germline, CDR1 is MNHEY and CDR2 is SVGAGI. After removal of 10 bases from V and 1 base from J, the junction contained 4 bases not matched to a gene. CDR3 DNA: TGTGCCACCGGGGACAGGGGGCTAACTAATGAAAAACTGTTTTCT. Protein product: CATGDRGLTNEKLFS.

The chain joins TRBV12-5 to TRBJ1-1; D uncertain. CDR3 length: 13 residues. Germline CDR1 LGHNT, CDR2 FRNRAP. V lost 7 bases and J lost 1, with 10 bases in between. This CDR3 reads CASAADTNTEAFF. CDR3 DNA sequence: TGTGCTAGTGCCGCCGACACGAACACTGAAGCTTTCTTT.

This clone was found a few times. The chain is built from TRBV6-5 and TRBJ2-5; no definite D call. In germline, CDR1 is MNHEY, CDR2 SVGAGI. CDR3 size: 14 residues. The V end lost 6 bases, the J end lost 0 bases, and 11 bases lay between the germline ends. CDR3 in amino acids: CASRRNLYQETQYF. As DNA, the CDR3 is TGTGCCAGCAGAAGAAACTTGTACCAAGAGACCCAGTACTTC.

The chain recombines TRBV19 with TRBJ2-2; perhaps TRBD1 as D (5 bases). This CDR3 has 15 amino acids. The V gene's germline CDR1 is LNHDA and CDR2 SQIVND (reference sequence). The germline V and J ends were trimmed by 4 bases and 1 base, with 10 bases remaining between them. CDR3: CASSTDSLNTGELFF. The CDR3 region has the DNA TGTGCCAGTAGTACAGACAGTCTGAACACCGGGGAGCTGTTTTTT.

This sequence joins TRBV5-8 and TRBJ1-2, with 9 bases matching TRBD1. The J segment lost 5 bases and the V segment lost 4 bases, leaving 6 bases of the junction unmatched. Germline CDR1 and CDR2: SGHTS and YDEGEE. The CDR3 spans 14 residues. The CDR3 DNA reads TGTGCCAGCAGCCGGAGGGACAGGGCTTATGGCTACACCTTC. It yields the protein CASSRRDRAYGYTF.

The J gene is TRBJ2-3, the V gene TRBV6-1, with TRBD2 matching 12 bases. V trimming: 1 base; J trimming: 2 bases; junction bases outside the gene matches: 7. The V gene's germline CDR1 is MNHNS and CDR2 SASEGT. The CDR3 length is 18 residues. CDR3 nucleotide sequence: TGTGCCAGCAGTGAAGGCCTACTAGCGGGGGGACCCACAGATACGCAGTATTTT. It specifies CASSEGLLAGGPTDTQYF.

The V gene is TRBV5-6, the J gene TRBJ1-1; D might be TRBD1 (6 bases). Germline V gene sequence: CDR1 SGHDT, CDR2 YYEEEE. The V end was cut by 3 bases, the J end by 3 bases, with 18 bases between. This CDR3 contains 16 residues. CDR3 nucleotide sequence: TGTGCCAGCAGCTACAGAACAGGGCCTTGGGACACTGAAGCTTTCTTT. Protein sequence: CASSYRTGPWDTEAFF.

The J gene is TRBJ2-1, the V gene TRBV15; 15 bases are shared with TRBD2. The CDR3 has 16 residues. J was trimmed by 9 bases and V by 1 base; bases with no gene match: 4. CDR1 and CDR2 (germline): LNHNV, YYDKDF (reference sequence). The CDR3 is CATSRGTSGGAIEQFF. The CDR3 coding sequence is TGTGCCACCAGCAGAGGGACTAGCGGGGGGGCTATTGAGCAGTTCTTC.

The J gene is TRBJ1-1, the V gene TRBV5-1; D gene ambiguous. V lost 0 bases to trimming and J lost 0 bases, with 15 bases between them. CDR3 length: 17 amino acids. Germline V lookup: CDR1 SGHRS, CDR2 YFSETQ. CDR3 nucleotides: TGCGCCAGCAGCTTGGCCAAATGGGAGCACATGAACACTGAAGCTTTCTTT. This encodes CASSLAKWEHMNTEAFF.

The chain recombines TRBV5-4 with TRBJ1-5, with a tentative D call TRBD1 (6 bases). The germline V gene encodes CDR1 SGHNT and CDR2 YYREEE (reference sequence). The germline V and J ends were trimmed by 2 bases and 2 bases, with 11 bases remaining between them. The CDR3 totals 15 residues. The CDR3 nucleotides read TGTGCCAGCAGCTTAGGGGGAGAGGGCAATCAGCCCCAGCATTTT. Encoded protein: CASSLGGEGNQPQHF.

This sequence joins TRBV11-2 and TRBJ2-7; 7 bases are a match to TRBD1. Germline CDR1 SGHAT, CDR2 FQNNGV. The CDR3 runs to 15 residues. Trimming cost V 2 bases and J 3 bases; bases outside gene matches: 7. The CDR3, as DNA: TGTGCCAGCAGCTTAAGGCAGGGGGATTTCTACGAGCAGTACTTC. Amino acids: CASSLRQGDFYEQYF.

The chain combines TRBV5-1 with TRBJ2-7, with D possibly matching TRBD1 (6 bases). This CDR3 comprises 13 residues. CDR1 and CDR2 from the germline V gene are SGHRS and YFSETQ. V was cut by 4 bases and J by 0 bases, with 8 bases left in between. CDR3 DNA: TGCGCCAGCAGCGAGGGACACTCCTACGAGCAGTACTTC. It encodes CASSEGHSYEQYF.

The V gene is TRBV29-1, the J gene TRBJ2-2; 9 bases are shared with TRBD2. V shed 4 bases, J shed 5 bases, and the junction held 8 bases outside the gene matches. Looked up from germline, CDR1 is SQVTM and CDR2 is ANQGSEA. This CDR3 has 15 amino acids. The DNA of the CDR3 is TGCAGCGTTGGCGCGGCTAGCGGGGATACCGGGGAGCTGTTTTTT. Its protein is CSVGAASGDTGELFF.

V usage is TRBV6-1 and J usage is TRBJ1-5; D remains ambiguous. CDR1 is MNHNS and CDR2 is SASEGT in the germline V gene. The length of the CDR3 is 14 residues. V was shortened by 4 bases and J by 0 bases, with 7 bases between the two germline ends. CDR3 nucleotides: TGTGCCAGCAGTGTTCGGGGTAGCAATCAGCCCCAGCATTTT. This sequence encodes CASSVRGSNQPQHF.

The chain uses TRBV5-6 and TRBJ1-1, with TRBD1 identical over 10 bases. Germline V gene lookup returns CDR1 SGHDT and CDR2 YYEEEE. V lost 3 bases to trimming and J lost 0 bases; unmatched junction nucleotides: 8. The CDR3 is made up of 17 amino acids. In nucleotides, the CDR3 is TGTGCCAGCAGCTCCGGGACAGGGGTTATGATGAACACTGAAGCTTTCTTT. It is translated as CASSSGTGVMMNTEAFF. The full variable domain, rest sourced from reference TRBV5-6 and TRBJ1-1, is DAGVTQSPTHLIKTRGQQVTLRCSPKSGHDTVSWYQQALGQGPQFIFQYYEEEERQRGNFPDRFSGHQFPNYSSELNVNALLLGDSALYLCASSSGTGVMMNTEAFFGQGTRLTVV.